The rows below give T cell receptor beta chains drawn from one sample of a study of cytomegalovirus exposure and HLA in healthy donors. The method was immunoSEQ multiplex PCR; TCRdb's version includes in-frame clones alone and lacks a portion of them. Of 190,000 or so clones in the sample, around 86% were seen once. Input material: PBMCs. The source is a woman between 50 and 59 years old in good health and CMV-seropositive. Both conserved end residues are part of each CDR3. D genes are given only for firm matches. A row's size may be missing; if present it is once, few, many or a size class.

TRBV7-9	NA	TRBD2	TRBJ2-3	TGTGCCAGCAGCCCCGGTACTAGCGGGTCAGATACGCAGTATTTT	CASSPGTSGSDTQYF
TRBV10-3	NA	TRBD2	TRBJ2-1	TGTGCCATCAGTCAGAGTAGCGGGAGGGCCGGGGAGCAGTTCTTC	CAISQSSGRAGEQFF
TRBV9	NA	TRBD1	TRBJ1-2	TGTGCCAGCAGCCCCAGGGGGCGAGACTATGGCTACACCTTC	CASSPRGRDYGYTF
TRBV29-1	NA	TRBD1	TRBJ2-3	TGCAGCGTTGAAATGGGGACAGGGGACACAGATACGCAGTATTTT	CSVEMGTGDTDTQYF
TRBV4-3	NA	NA	TRBJ1-4	TGCGCCAGCAGCCTCGAGTGGGGGGGCCGGGTCGAAAAACTGTTTTTT	CASSLEWGGRVEKLFF
TRBV15	NA	NA	TRBJ1-1	TGTGCCACCAGCAGAGATCGTTGGAACACTGAAGCTTTCTTT	CATSRDRWNTEAFF
TRBV19	once	NA	TRBJ1-2	TGTGCCAGTAGTACTCACAGGGAGTCAGGCCGGGGCTACACCTTC	CASSTHRESGRGYTF
TRBV15	NA	NA	TRBJ2-1	TGTGCCACCAGCAGAGATTTGGGGGCCGCGAACTACAATGAGCAGTTCTTC	CATSRDLGAANYNEQFF
TRBV11-2	NA	NA	TRBJ1-1	TGTGCCAGCAGCCCACCGGGACAGAACACTGAAGCTTTCTTT	CASSPPGQNTEAFF
TRBV4-3	NA	NA	TRBJ1-3	TGCGCCAGCAGCCCCGCGTCCGGAAACACCATATATTTT	CASSPASGNTIYF
TRBV28	NA	NA	TRBJ2-3	TGTGCCAGCAGTTCCGCAGGGGCGGACACAGATACGCAGTATTTT	CASSSAGADTDTQYF
TRBV19	NA	TRBD1	TRBJ1-5	TGTGCCAGTAGTATAGCGGGACAGTATCAGCCCCAGCATTTT	CASSIAGQYQPQHF
TRBV7-9	once	NA	TRBJ2-7	TGTTCCAGCAGCTTAGACAAGACAGGCGAGCAGTACTTC	CSSSLDKTGEQYF
TRBV7-9	few	NA	TRBJ2-7	TGTTCCAGCAGCTTCGAGTACGAGCAGTACTTC	CSSSFEYEQYF
TRBV5-8	NA	TRBD2	TRBJ2-5	TGTGCCAGCAGCTCGTTTAGAGCGGGGGGAGAGCAAGAGACCCAGTACTTC	CASSSFRAGGEQETQYF
TRBV28	few	TRBD2	TRBJ2-3	TGTGCCAGCAGGATGGGACTAGCGGGAGCTGATACGCAGTATTTT	CASRMGLAGADTQYF
TRBV7-8	NA	NA	TRBJ2-1	TGTGCCAGCAGCTTTACTAGTTTCAATGAGCAGTTCTTC	CASSFTSFNEQFF
TRBV7-9	NA	NA	TRBJ1-3	TGTGCCAGCAGCTTAGCGGGTTACAGGAAGAGCTCTGGAAACACCATATATTTT	CASSLAGYRKSSGNTIYF
TRBV19	once	TRBD1	TRBJ2-6	TGTGTCAGTAGTATAGATCTAGGGGGCACTGGGGCCAACGTCCTGACTTTC	CVSSIDLGGTGANVLTF
TRBV6-4	NA	NA	TRBJ2-7	TGTGCCACCAACCGGAAGCGGCCATCCTACGAGCAGTACTTC	CATNRKRPSYEQYF
TRBV5-1	NA	NA	TRBJ2-7	TGCGCCAGCAGCTTCGACGGGTTTGAGGAGCAGTACTTC	CASSFDGFEEQYF
TRBV5-1	NA	TRBD2	TRBJ2-4	TGCGCCAGCAGCTGGGGAGGGGCGGACATTCAGTACTTC	CASSWGGADIQYF
TRBV7-8	NA	TRBD1	TRBJ1-3	TGTGCCAGCAGCTTAGACCAGGGGGCCCCCGGAAACACCATATATTTT	CASSLDQGAPGNTIYF
TRBV11-2	NA	NA	TRBJ1-2	TGTGCCAGCAGCCCGTCTCAGGGATTTGGCTACACCTTC	CASSPSQGFGYTF
TRBV7-2	NA	NA	TRBJ2-2	TGTGCCAGCAGCATTGAGGGAGACCGGGGGGAGCTGTTTTTT	CASSIEGDRGELFF
TRBV28	NA	TRBD1	TRBJ2-7	TGTGCCAGCAGTTTACCCGGGACAGGGAACTACGAGCAGTACTTC	CASSLPGTGNYEQYF
TRBV10-2	few	TRBD2	TRBJ2-3	TGCGCCAGCATGACTAGCGGGAGCACAGATACGCAGTATTTT	CASMTSGSTDTQYF
TRBV4-3	NA	NA	TRBJ2-1	TGCGCCAGCTCTTTACAGGTATCCTACAATGAGCAGTTCTTC	CASSLQVSYNEQFF
TRBV19	NA	NA	TRBJ2-7	TGTGCCAGTAGTGCAGGGACACCCTACGAGCAGTACTTC	CASSAGTPYEQYF
TRBV7-2	few	TRBD1	TRBJ1-3	TGTGCCAGCAGCTTAGCCCAGGACAGGGCTGGAAACACCATATATTTT	CASSLAQDRAGNTIYF
TRBV9	NA	NA	TRBJ2-5	TGTGCCAGCAGCCCAAATGACTTCCAAGAGACCCAGTACTTC	CASSPNDFQETQYF
TRBV5-1	NA	TRBD1	TRBJ2-6	TGCGCCAGCAGCTCCCGAACCATGACAGGGCACTCTGGGGCCAACGGCCTGACTTTC	CASSSRTMTGHSGANGLTF
TRBV11-3	few	TRBD2	TRBJ2-1	TGTGCCAGCAGCTTAGGACTAGCGGGGGATAATGATGAGCAGTTCTTC	CASSLGLAGDNDEQFF
TRBV19	NA	NA	TRBJ1-2	TGTGCCAGTAGTAAGCGGGACCGGGACTATGGCTACACCTTC	CASSKRDRDYGYTF
TRBV18	NA	TRBD2	TRBJ2-7	TGTGCCAGCTCACCACTTGGACTAGCGGGAGGGATCGGCTACGAGCAGTACTTC	CASSPLGLAGGIGYEQYF
TRBV7-3	few	NA	TRBJ2-5	TGTGCCAGCAGCTCAAGGGGGGGGGCGCGAGGAGAGACCCAGTACTTC	CASSSRGGARGETQYF
TRBV6-5	NA	TRBD1	TRBJ2-7	TGTGCCAGCAGTTACTCCCCGGGACAGGGCTACGAGCAGTACTTC	CASSYSPGQGYEQYF
TRBV11-1	NA	TRBD2	TRBJ2-1	TGTGCCAGCAGCTTCGGGACTAGCGGGAGTTTGTACAATGAGCAGTTCTTC	CASSFGTSGSLYNEQFF
TRBV5-6	NA	TRBD2	TRBJ2-3	TGTGCCAGCAGCTTGGGAACAGCGGGGGGGTTCACAGATACGCAGTATTTT	CASSLGTAGGFTDTQYF
TRBV6-6	NA	TRBD1	TRBJ2-5	TGTGCCAGCAGGGACGCGAGGACAGGGAGGGAGACCCAGTACTTC	CASRDARTGRETQYF
TRBV6-5	once	NA	TRBJ1-5	TGTGCCAGCAGGGAGACGGTGTATAGCAATCAGCCCCAGCATTTT	CASRETVYSNQPQHF
TRBV6-1	NA	TRBD1	TRBJ1-1	TGTGCCAGCATTGGAAGGGGGCCGGACACTGAAGCTTTCTTT	CASIGRGPDTEAFF
TRBV11-2	NA	TRBD2	TRBJ2-7	TGTGCCAGCAGCCACATCGCCCAAGTGACTAGCGGGAGCTACGAGCAGTACTTC	CASSHIAQVTSGSYEQYF
TRBV6-5	NA	TRBD2	TRBJ2-7	TGTGCCAGCAGTTACGGGACTAGCGGGAGCTCCTACGAGCAGTACTTC	CASSYGTSGSSYEQYF
TRBV6-1	NA	TRBD2	TRBJ2-1	TGTGCCAGCAGTGAAGGGACTAGCGGGAATAATGAGCAGTTCTTC	CASSEGTSGNNEQFF
TRBV2	NA	TRBD2	TRBJ2-5	TGTGCCAGCAGTGGGACTAGCGGGAGGGGTGGAGAGACCCAGTACTTC	CASSGTSGRGGETQYF
TRBV7-3	NA	TRBD2	TRBJ2-3	TGTGCCAGCAGCTTATTGGTAACTAGCGGGAGAGTCCCGGATACGCAGTATTTT	CASSLLVTSGRVPDTQYF
TRBV6-6	once	TRBD1	TRBJ2-7	TGTGCCAGCAGCCCCGGACAGGGGGCGGGAGAGCAGTACTTC	CASSPGQGAGEQYF
TRBV6-1	NA	NA	TRBJ1-1	TGTGCCAGCAACCTACAGGGGAACACTGAAGCTTTCTTT	CASNLQGNTEAFF
TRBV7-8	NA	NA	TRBJ1-5	TGTGCCAGCAGCTTAGCCGCGACAGCTAATAGCAATCAGCCCCAGCATTTT	CASSLAATANSNQPQHF